This T cell receptor (beta chain) was observed in a study of blood T cell repertoires in COVID-19. About the study: The origin of the acute and convalescent COVID-19 samples was the United States, Italy and Spain.

Original processing notes: Estimation of nucleated cell counts relied on the amplification of reference gene primers. The assay was immunoSEQ multiplex PCR, and TCRdb's table has in-frame clones only and misses some. Clone size and V and J calls were adopted from that table, with D and trimming inferred from the DNA. The sample contains over 300,000 clones, approximately 91% of which appear only once. The V and J ends lost 4 bases and 4 bases respectively, with 9 bases between them. CDR1 and CDR2 (germline): SGHRS, YFSETQ. This CDR3 has 13 amino acids. The sequence was collected from a woman aged 40 to 50 who had recovered from COVID-19. V gene TRBV5-1 combines with J gene TRBJ1-5, with D perhaps matching TRBD1 (5 bases). Input material: PBMCs or T cells enriched from blood (not recorded which). The CDR3 nucleotides are TGCGCCAGCAGCGCCCAGGGTAATCAGCCCCAGCATTTT. The encoded protein is CASSAQGNQPQHF.